The clone carrying this TCR beta chain was found once. Its specificity is not known. These data come from a study of cytomegalovirus exposure and HLA in healthy donors. Study-wide points: A likely sequencing artifact accounted for one observed cluster of highly shared sequence variants. The authors later found HLA-associated TCR beta chains more clonally expanded than equally common others. Some TCR beta chains (164 of them) were listed as cytomegalovirus-associated.

CDR3 length equals 14 residues. J gave up 3 bases and V 5 bases, and 3 bases lay outside the gene matches. Germline V gene sequence: CDR1 SEHNR, CDR2 FQNEAQ (reference sequence). PCR was performed using 60 Vbeta and 13 Jbeta primers. Measured with immunoSEQ multiplex PCR; TCRdb has only the in-frame clones, and not every one. The table records around 130,000 clones, roughly 80% of them present only once. This chain joins TRBV7-9 and TRBJ2-3, with 9 bases matching TRBD1. Sequencing used PBMCs. This clonotype was obtained from a man younger than 40 in good health and CMV-seronegative. The CDR3 coding sequence is TGTGCCAGCAGCCAGGGACAGGGTACAGATACGCAGTATTTT. Translation: CASSQGQGTDTQYF.